This T cell receptor (beta chain) is from a study of blood T cells in healthy people across ages. This CDR3 has 14 residues. Alongside a J-beta primer mix, a sample-barcoded 5' primer served in a second PCR lasting about 7 to 12 cycles. TCRdb itself ran the 5' RACE reads through MiXCR, one entry per CDR3 protein. The sample includes about 640,000 distinct CDR3 sequences, around 31% of them seen just once. To note about this clonotype: This may arise from a read error, as a much more abundant clone is one base away.

The chain is built from TRBV12-3 or TRBV12-4 and TRBJ1-1; 9 bases fit TRBD1. The TCR sequence derives from a woman of 80 years or more in good health. The sample taken for sequencing was blood. The DNA of the CDR3 is TGTGTCAGCAGCTTGACAGGGGGAGGCACTGAAGCTTTCTTT. Its translation is CVSSLTGGGTEAFF.